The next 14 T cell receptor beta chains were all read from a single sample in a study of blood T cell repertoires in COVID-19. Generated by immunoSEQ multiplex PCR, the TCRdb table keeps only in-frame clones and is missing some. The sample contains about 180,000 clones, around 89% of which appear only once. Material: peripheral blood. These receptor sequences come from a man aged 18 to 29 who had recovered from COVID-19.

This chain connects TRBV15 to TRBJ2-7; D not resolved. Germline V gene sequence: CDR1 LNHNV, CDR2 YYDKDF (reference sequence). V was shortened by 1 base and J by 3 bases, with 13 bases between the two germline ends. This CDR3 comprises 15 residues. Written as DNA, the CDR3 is TGTGCCACCAGCAGAGCGCTCCCGGGTATCTACGAGCAGTACTTC. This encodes CATSRALPGIYEQYF. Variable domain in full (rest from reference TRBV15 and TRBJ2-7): DAMVIQNPRYQVTQFGKPVTLSCSQTLNHNVMYWYQQKSSQAPKLLFHYYDKDFNNEADTPDNFQSRRPNTSFCFLDIRSPGLGDTAMYLCATSRALPGIYEQYFGPGTRLTVT.

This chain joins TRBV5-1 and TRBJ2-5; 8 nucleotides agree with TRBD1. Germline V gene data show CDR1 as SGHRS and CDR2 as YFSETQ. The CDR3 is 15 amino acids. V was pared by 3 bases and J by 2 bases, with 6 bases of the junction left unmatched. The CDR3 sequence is CASSSRGDRQETQYF. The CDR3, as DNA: TGCGCCAGCAGCTCGCGCGGGGACAGGCAAGAGACCCAGTACTTC.

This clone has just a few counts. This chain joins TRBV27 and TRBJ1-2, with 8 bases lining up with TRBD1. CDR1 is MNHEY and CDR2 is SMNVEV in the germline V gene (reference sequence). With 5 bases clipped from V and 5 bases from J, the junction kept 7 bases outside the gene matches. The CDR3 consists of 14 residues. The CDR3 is CASSPGQGGYGYTF. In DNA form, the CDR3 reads TGTGCCAGCAGTCCCGGACAGGGTGGGTATGGCTACACCTTC.

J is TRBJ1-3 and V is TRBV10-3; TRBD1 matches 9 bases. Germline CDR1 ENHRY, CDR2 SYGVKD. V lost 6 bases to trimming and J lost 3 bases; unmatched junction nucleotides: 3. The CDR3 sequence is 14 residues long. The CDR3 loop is CAIRTGGGGNTIYF. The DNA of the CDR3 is TGTGCCATCAGAACAGGGGGCGGTGGAAACACCATATATTTT.

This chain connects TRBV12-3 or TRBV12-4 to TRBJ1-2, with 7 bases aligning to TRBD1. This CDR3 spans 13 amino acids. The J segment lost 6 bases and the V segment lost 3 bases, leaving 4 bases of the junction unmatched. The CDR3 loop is CASSFGTVNGYTF. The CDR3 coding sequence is TGTGCCAGCAGTTTCGGGACAGTCAATGGCTACACCTTC.

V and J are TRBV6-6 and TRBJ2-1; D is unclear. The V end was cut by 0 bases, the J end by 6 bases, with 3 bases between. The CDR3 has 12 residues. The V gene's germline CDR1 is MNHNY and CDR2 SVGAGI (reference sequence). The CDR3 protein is CASSYSLNEQFF. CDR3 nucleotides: TGTGCCAGCAGTTACTCCCTCAATGAGCAGTTCTTC.

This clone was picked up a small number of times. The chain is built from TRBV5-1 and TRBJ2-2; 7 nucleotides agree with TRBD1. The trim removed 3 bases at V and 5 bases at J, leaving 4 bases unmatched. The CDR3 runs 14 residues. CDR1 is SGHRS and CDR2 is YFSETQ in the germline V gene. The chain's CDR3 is CASSSGTETGELFF. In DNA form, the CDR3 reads TGCGCCAGCAGCTCCGGGACAGAGACCGGGGAGCTGTTTTTT.

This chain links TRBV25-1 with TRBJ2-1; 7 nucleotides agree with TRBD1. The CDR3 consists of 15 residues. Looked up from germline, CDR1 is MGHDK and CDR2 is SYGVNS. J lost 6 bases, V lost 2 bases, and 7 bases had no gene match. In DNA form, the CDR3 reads TGTGCCAGCAGTGAAGGCAGGGGGTATGTCAATGAGCAGTTCTTC. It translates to CASSEGRGYVNEQFF.

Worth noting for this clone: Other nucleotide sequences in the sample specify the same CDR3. DNA for the CDR3: TGTGCCAGCAGCGTGGGCAGTGGGACTGAAGCTTTCTTT. It translates to CASSVGSGTEAFF. The J gene is TRBJ1-1, the V gene TRBV9; no clear D. CDR1 and CDR2 from the germline V gene are SGDLS and YYNGEE. The CDR3 contains 13 residues. Trimming removed 2 bases from V and 5 bases from J, with 10 bases in between.

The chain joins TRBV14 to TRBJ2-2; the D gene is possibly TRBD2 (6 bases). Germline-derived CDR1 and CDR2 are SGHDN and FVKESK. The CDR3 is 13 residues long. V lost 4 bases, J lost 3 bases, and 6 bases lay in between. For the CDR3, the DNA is TGTGCCAGCAGCCGGGACTACACCGGGGAGCTGTTTTTT. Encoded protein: CASSRDYTGELFF.

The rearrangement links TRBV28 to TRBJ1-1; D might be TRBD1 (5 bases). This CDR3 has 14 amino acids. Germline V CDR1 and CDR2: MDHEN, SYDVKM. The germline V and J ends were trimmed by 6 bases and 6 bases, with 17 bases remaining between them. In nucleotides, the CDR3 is TGTGCCAGCAGCCCCGGCAGTGCGGGGGCTGAAGCTTTCTTT. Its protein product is CASSPGSAGAEAFF.

The CDR3 here is CASSSRIRGFADTQYF. CDR3 nucleotide sequence: TGTGCCAGCAGCTCACGAATAAGAGGATTTGCAGATACGCAGTATTTT. The V gene is TRBV7-2, the J gene TRBJ2-3; no clear D gene. The germline gives CDR1 SGHTA, CDR2 FQGNSA. The germline V and J ends were trimmed by 4 bases and 4 bases, with 18 bases remaining between them. The CDR3 extends over 16 amino acids.

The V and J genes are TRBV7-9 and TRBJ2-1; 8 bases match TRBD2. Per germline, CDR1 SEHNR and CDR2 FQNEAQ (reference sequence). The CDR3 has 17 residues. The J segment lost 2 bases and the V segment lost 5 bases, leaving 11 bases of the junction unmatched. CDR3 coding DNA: TGTGCCAGCAGCCCCCGCGTGGGAGCGGGAGCCTACAATGAGCAGTTCTTC. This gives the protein CASSPRVGAGAYNEQFF.

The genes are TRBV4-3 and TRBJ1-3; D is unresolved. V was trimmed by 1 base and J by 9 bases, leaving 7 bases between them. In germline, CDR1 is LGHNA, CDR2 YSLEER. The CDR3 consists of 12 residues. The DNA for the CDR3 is TGCGCCAGCAGCCAAGGGGAGAGCACCATATATTTT. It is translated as CASSQGESTIYF.